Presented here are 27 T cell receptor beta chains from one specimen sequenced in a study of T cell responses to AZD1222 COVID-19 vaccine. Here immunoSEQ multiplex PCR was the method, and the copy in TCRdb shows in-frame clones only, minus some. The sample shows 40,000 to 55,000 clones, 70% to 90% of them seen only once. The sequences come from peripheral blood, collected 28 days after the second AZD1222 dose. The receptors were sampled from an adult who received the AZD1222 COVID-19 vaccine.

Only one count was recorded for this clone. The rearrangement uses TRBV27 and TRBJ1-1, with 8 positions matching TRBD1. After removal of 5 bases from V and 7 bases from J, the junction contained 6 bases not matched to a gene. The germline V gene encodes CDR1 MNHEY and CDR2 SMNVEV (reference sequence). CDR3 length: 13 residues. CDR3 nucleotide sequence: TGTGCCAGCAGTCAACCCGGACAGGGTGAAGCTTTCTTT. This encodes CASSQPGQGEAFF.

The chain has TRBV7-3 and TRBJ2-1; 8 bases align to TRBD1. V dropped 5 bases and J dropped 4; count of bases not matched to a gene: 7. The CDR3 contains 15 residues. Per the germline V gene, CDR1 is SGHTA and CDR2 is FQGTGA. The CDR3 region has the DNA TGTGCCAGCAGCGCCCCAGGGGGCGCGTACAATGAGCAGTTCTTC. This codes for CASSAPGGAYNEQFF.

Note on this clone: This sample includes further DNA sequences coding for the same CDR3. CDR3 amino acids: CASSPPGTTYNEQFF. The CDR3 nucleotides read TGTGCCAGCTCACCACCGGGAACTACCTACAATGAGCAGTTCTTC. V gene TRBV18 combines with J gene TRBJ2-1; D uncertain. The V gene lost 0 bases and the J gene lost 2 bases, with 8 bases spanning the gap. This CDR3 contains 15 residues. From germline, CDR1 is KGHSH and CDR2 LQKENI.

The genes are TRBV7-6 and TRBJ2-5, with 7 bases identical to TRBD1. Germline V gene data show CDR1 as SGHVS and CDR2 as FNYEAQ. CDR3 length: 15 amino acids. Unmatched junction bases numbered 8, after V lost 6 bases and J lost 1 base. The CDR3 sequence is CASSSRQGVQETQYF. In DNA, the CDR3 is TGTGCCAGCAGTTCCCGACAGGGCGTCCAAGAGACCCAGTACTTC.

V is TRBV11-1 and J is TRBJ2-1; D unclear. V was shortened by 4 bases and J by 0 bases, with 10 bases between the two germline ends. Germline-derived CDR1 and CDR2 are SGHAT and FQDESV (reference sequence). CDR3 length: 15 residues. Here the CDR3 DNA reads TGTGCCAGCAGCTGGTCCTCGAGCTCCTACAATGAGCAGTTCTTC. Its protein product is CASSWSSSSYNEQFF.

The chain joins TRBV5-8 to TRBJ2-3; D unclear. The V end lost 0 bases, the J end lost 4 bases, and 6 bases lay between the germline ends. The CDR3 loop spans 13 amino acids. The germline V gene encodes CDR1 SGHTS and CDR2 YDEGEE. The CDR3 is CASSLDKPDTQYF. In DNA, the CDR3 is TGTGCCAGCAGCTTGGATAAGCCAGATACGCAGTATTTT.

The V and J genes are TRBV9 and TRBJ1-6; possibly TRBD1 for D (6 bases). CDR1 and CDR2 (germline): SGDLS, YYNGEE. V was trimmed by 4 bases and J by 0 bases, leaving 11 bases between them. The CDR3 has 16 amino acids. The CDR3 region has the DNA TGTGCCAGCAGCCTCGGACAGTCCTCCTATAATTCACCCCTCCACTTT. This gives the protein CASSLGQSSYNSPLHF.

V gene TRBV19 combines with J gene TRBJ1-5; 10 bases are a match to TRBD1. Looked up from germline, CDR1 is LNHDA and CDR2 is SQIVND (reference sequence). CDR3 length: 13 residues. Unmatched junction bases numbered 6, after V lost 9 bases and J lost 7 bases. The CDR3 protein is CASGQGVEQPQHF. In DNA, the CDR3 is TGTGCCAGCGGACAGGGGGTCGAGCAGCCCCAGCATTTT.

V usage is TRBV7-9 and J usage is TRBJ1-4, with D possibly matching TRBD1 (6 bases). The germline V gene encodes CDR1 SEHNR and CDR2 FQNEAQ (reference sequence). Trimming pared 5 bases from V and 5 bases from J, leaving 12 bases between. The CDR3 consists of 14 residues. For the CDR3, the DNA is TGTGCCAGCAGCACCGGGACACTCAATGAAAAACTGTTTTTT. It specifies CASSTGTLNEKLFF.

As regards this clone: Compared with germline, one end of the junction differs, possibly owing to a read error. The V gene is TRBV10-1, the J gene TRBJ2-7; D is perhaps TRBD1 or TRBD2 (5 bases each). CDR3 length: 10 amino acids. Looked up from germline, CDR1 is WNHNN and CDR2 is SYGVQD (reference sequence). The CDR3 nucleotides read TGCGCCAGCAGCAGGGACCCGTTATCCTTC. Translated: CASSRDPLSF.

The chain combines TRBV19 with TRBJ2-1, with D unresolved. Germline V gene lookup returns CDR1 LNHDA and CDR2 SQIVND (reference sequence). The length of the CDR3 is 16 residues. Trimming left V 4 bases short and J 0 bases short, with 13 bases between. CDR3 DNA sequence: TGTGCCAGTAGTAAATATGGACCTAGCTCCTACAATGAGCAGTTCTTC. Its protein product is CASSKYGPSSYNEQFF.

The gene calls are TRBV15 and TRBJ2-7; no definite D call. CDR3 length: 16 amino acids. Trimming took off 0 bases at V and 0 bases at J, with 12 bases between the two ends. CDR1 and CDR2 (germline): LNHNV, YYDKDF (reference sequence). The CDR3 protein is CATSRDRARLSYEQYF. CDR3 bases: TGTGCCACCAGCAGAGATAGAGCGCGCCTCTCCTACGAGCAGTACTTC. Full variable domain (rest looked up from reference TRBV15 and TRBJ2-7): DAMVIQNPRYQVTQFGKPVTLSCSQTLNHNVMYWYQQKSSQAPKLLFHYYDKDFNNEADTPDNFQSRRPNTSFCFLDIRSPGLGDTAMYLCATSRDRARLSYEQYFGPGTRLTVT.

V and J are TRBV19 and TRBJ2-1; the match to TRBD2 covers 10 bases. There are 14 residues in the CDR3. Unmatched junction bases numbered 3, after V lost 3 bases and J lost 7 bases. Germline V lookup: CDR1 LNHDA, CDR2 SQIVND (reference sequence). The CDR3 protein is CASSILAGVNEQFF. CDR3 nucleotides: TGTGCCAGTAGTATTCTAGCGGGAGTGAATGAGCAGTTCTTC.

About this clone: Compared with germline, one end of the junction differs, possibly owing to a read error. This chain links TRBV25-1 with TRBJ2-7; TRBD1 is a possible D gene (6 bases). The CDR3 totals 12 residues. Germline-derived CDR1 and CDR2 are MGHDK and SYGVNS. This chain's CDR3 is CASSEDRPKRDF. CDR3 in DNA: TGTGCCAGCAGTGAGGACAGACCAAAGAGGGACTTC.

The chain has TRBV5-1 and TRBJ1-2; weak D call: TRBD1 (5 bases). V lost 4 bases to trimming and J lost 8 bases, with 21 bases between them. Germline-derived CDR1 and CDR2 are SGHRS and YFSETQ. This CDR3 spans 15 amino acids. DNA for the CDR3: TGCGCCAGCAGCCCTCTTGGCGGGGACGTCGAAGGCTACACCTTC. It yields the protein CASSPLGGDVEGYTF.

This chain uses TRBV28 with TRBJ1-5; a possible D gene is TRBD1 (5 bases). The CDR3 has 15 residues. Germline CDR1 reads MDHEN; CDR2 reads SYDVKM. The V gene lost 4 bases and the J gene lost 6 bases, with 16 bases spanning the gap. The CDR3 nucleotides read TGTGCCAGCAGTTGGGGGGGATCGATGTCTCAGCCCCAGCATTTT. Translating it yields CASSWGGSMSQPQHF.

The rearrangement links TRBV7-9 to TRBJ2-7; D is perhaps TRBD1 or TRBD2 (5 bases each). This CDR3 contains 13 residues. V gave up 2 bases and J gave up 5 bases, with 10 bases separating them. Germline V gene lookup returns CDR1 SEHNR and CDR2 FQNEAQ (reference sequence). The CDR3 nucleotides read TGTGCCAGCAGCTTATCAGGGAGCGACGAGCAGTACTTC. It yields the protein CASSLSGSDEQYF.

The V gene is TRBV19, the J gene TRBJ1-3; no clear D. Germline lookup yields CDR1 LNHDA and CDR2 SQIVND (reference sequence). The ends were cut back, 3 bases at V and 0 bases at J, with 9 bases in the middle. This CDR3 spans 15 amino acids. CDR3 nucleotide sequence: TGTGCCAGTAGTATTTCGGGGTCCTCTGGAAACACCATATATTTT. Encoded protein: CASSISGSSGNTIYF.

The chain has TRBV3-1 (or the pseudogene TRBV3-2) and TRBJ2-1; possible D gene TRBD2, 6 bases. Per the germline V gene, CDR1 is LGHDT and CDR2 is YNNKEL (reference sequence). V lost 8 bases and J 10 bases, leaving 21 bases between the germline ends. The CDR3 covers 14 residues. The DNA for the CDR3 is TGTGCCAGCTCTCTAGCGACGACCTTCGGGGAGCAGTTCTTC. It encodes CASSLATTFGEQFF.

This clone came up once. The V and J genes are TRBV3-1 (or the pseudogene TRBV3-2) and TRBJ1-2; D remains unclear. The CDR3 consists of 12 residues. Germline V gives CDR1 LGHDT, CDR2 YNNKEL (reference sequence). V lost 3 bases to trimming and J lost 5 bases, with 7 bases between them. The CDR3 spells CASSQDGYGYTF. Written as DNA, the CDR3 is TGTGCCAGCAGCCAGGATGGGTATGGCTACACCTTC.

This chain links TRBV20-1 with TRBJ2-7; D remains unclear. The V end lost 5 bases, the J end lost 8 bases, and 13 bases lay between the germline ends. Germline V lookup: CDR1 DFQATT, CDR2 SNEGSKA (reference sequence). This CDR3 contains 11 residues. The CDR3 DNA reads TGCAGTGCTCGCGGTGGCCTCCAGCAGTACTTC. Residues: CSARGGLQQYF.

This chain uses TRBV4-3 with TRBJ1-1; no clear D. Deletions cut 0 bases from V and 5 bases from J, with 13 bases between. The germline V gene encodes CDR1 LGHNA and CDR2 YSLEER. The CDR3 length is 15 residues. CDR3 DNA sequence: TGCGCCAGCAGCCAAGATCGGAGAGGTTATACTGAAGCTTTCTTT. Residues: CASSQDRRGYTEAFF.

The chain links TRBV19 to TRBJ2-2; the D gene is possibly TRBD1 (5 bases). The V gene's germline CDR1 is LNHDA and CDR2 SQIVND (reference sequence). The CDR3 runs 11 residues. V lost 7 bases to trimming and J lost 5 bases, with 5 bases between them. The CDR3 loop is CASKGTGELFF. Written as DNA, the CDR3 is TGTGCCAGTAAGGGGACCGGGGAGCTGTTTTTT.

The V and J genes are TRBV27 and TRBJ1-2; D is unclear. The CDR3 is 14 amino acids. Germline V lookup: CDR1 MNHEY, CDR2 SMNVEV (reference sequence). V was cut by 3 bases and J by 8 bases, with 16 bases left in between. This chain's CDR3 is CASSFTSAAEGYTF. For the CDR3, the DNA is TGTGCCAGCAGTTTTACCTCGGCCGCAGAAGGCTACACCTTC.

The CDR3 DNA sequence: TGTGCCAGCAGCTTGAGGCTCTCGTACGAGCAGTACTTC. It is translated as CASSLRLSYEQYF. The gene calls are TRBV5-6 and TRBJ2-7, with D unclear. The CDR3 has 13 residues. Germline V gives CDR1 SGHDT, CDR2 YYEEEE. With 1 base removed from V and 4 bases from J, the gap between germline ends came to 9 bases.

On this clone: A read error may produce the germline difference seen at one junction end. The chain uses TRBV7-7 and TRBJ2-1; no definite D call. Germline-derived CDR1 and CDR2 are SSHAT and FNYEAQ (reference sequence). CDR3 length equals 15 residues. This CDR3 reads CASSLDRSSYNEQFF. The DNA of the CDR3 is TGTGCTAGCAGCTTAGATCGGAGCTCCTACAATGAGCAGTTCTTC.

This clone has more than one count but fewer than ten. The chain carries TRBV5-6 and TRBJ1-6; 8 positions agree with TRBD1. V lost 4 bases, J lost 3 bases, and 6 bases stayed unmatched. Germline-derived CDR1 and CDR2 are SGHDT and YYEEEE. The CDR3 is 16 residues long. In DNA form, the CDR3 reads TGTGCCAGCAGCAATGGACAGGGACTCTATAATTCACCCCTCCACTTT. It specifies CASSNGQGLYNSPLHF.